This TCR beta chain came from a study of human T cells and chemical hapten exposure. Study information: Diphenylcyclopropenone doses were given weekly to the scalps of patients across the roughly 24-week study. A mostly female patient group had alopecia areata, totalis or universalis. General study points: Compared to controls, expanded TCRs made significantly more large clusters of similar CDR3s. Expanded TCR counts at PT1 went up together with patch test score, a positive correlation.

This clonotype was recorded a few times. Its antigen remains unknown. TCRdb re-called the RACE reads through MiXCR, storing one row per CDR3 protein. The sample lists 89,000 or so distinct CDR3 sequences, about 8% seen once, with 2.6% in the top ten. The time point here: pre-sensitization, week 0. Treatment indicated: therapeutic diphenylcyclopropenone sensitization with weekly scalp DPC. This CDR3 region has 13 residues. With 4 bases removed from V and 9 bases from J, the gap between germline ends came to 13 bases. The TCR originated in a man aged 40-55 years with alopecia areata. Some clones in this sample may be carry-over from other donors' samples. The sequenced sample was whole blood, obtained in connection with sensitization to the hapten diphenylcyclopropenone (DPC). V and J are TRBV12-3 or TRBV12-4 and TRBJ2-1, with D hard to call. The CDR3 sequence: CASSSNRATEQFF. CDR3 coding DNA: TGTGCCAGCAGTTCAAACCGGGCCACTGAGCAGTTCTTC.